What follows are 18 T cell receptor beta chains derived from one specimen sequenced in a study of lymphopenia after photon versus proton radiotherapy. Produced via immunoSEQ multiplex PCR; TCRdb's table is partial and in-frame only. The sample includes tens of thousands of clones, around 94% seen only once; the top ten take roughly 0.78%. The sequencing used peripheral blood, collected from a patient treated with photon-based radiotherapy. All receptors derive from a woman aged 45 to 65 with cholangiocarcinoma.

The chain recombines TRBV5-5 with TRBJ1-1, with D unclear. Trimming removed 2 bases from V and 8 bases from J, with 7 bases in between. The CDR3 is 11 amino acids. Germline CDR1 is SGHKS and CDR2 is YYEKEE (reference sequence). The CDR3 is CASSFGPEAFF. CDR3 bases: TGTGCCAGCAGCTTTGGACCGGAAGCTTTCTTT.

The chain has TRBV5-1 and TRBJ2-1, with 7 bases matching TRBD1. The germline gives CDR1 SGHRS, CDR2 YFSETQ. After removal of 2 bases from V and 1 base from J, the junction contained 9 bases not matched to a gene. The CDR3 is 17 amino acids. The CDR3 region has the DNA TGCGCCAGCAGCTTTATGGCACCGGGACAGTCCTACAATGAGCAGTTCTTC. Its translation is CASSFMAPGQSYNEQFF.

The chain joins TRBV7-9 to TRBJ2-3; a possible D gene is TRBD1 (7 bases). Germline CDR1 is SEHNR and CDR2 is FQNEAQ (reference sequence). The CDR3 covers 16 residues. V shed 1 base and J shed 1 base, with 12 bases lying between them. The CDR3 DNA reads TGTGCCAGCAGCTTAGAGGAGGGGACAGGCACAGATACGCAGTATTTT. It is translated as CASSLEEGTGTDTQYF.

The chain has TRBV27 and TRBJ1-2; possible D gene TRBD1, 6 bases. Germline lookup yields CDR1 MNHEY and CDR2 SMNVEV (reference sequence). V was clipped by 8 bases and J by 4 bases, with 14 bases between them. The CDR3 sequence is 13 residues long. CDR3 in amino acids: CASGRGQTYGYTF. The CDR3 bases are TGTGCCAGCGGTCGCGGACAGACCTATGGCTACACCTTC.

The CDR3 DNA sequence: TGCGCCAGCAGGGGCCAGGGGGGAAACACCATATATTTT. Its translation: CASRGQGGNTIYF. V and J are TRBV10-2 and TRBJ1-3, with a tentative D call TRBD1 (6 bases). This CDR3 has 13 residues. Germline-derived CDR1 and CDR2 are WSHSY and SAAADI. Trimming pared 6 bases from V and 4 bases from J, leaving 10 bases between.

This clone was seen only once. V is TRBV4-3 and J is TRBJ1-2; 7 bases fit TRBD1. The CDR3 extends over 19 amino acids. Trimming took 3 bases from V and 1 from J; bases not matched to a gene: 17. Germline V gene sequence: CDR1 LGHNA, CDR2 YSLEER. The CDR3 reads CASSQVLGQPRDVNYGYTF. The CDR3, as DNA: TGCGCCAGCAGCCAGGTCCTGGGACAGCCGAGAGATGTTAACTATGGCTACACCTTC.

The chain recombines TRBV4-1 with TRBJ2-2; D is unclear. Trimming took 1 base from V and 4 from J, leaving 16 bases between them. This CDR3 has 17 amino acids. Germline V gene lookup returns CDR1 MGHRA and CDR2 YSYEKL. The CDR3: CASSQVDMGFGTGELFF. As DNA, the CDR3 is TGCGCCAGCAGCCAAGTTGATATGGGGTTCGGCACCGGGGAGCTGTTTTTT.

The CDR3 bases are TGTGCCAGCAGCTTAAGTCAGGGTGGGCCTGAAGCTTTCTTT. It translates to CASSLSQGGPEAFF. The rearrangement joins TRBV7-2 to TRBJ1-1; D may be TRBD1 (5 bases). V lost 2 bases and J lost 6, with 13 bases in between. Germline CDR1 and CDR2: SGHTA and FQGNSA. This CDR3 has 14 amino acids.

As DNA, the CDR3 is TGTGCCAGCAGGGGCTTCCGTGGGACACCTAACACTGAAGCTTTCTTT. Its protein is CASRGFRGTPNTEAFF. This chain links TRBV27 with TRBJ1-1; D possibly corresponds to TRBD1 (6 bases). Trimming took off 6 bases at V and 2 bases at J, with 19 bases between the two ends. Looked up from germline, CDR1 is MNHEY and CDR2 is SMNVEV (reference sequence). CDR3 length equals 16 residues.

The gene calls are TRBV6-4 and TRBJ1-1; TRBD1 might be the D (6 bases). Germline lookup yields CDR1 MRHNA and CDR2 SNTAGT. This CDR3 comprises 13 residues. Trimming pared 2 bases from V and 4 bases from J, leaving 8 bases between. CDR3 bases: TGTGCCAGCAGTGACGGGACAACCACTGAAGCTTTCTTT. It codes for CASSDGTTTEAFF.

V usage is TRBV7-8 and J usage is TRBJ1-1, with a possible D match to TRBD1 (6 bases). Germline CDR1 SGHVS, CDR2 FQNEAQ. CDR3 size: 14 residues. V was shortened by 4 bases and J by 7 bases, with 16 bases between the two germline ends. This CDR3 is CASSSRRGVVEAFF. As DNA, the CDR3 is TGTGCCAGCAGCTCCAGGAGGGGGGTTGTTGAAGCTTTCTTT.

This sequence joins TRBV5-1 and TRBJ2-1; 10 bases align to TRBD2. Per the germline V gene, CDR1 is SGHRS and CDR2 is YFSETQ. Losses at the gene ends were 0 bases for V and 6 bases for J; bases not matched to a gene: 6. The CDR3 length is 16 residues. The CDR3 reads CASSLGAGGPGNEQFF. DNA of the CDR3: TGCGCCAGCAGCTTGGGAGCGGGGGGGCCGGGCAATGAGCAGTTCTTC.

This chain uses TRBV7-8 with TRBJ1-3; 9 bases agree with TRBD1. V shed 3 bases and J 1 base; nucleotides not matched to a gene: 4. CDR1 SGHVS and CDR2 FQNEAQ come from the germline V gene. The CDR3 contains 16 residues. The CDR3 loop is CASSLAGTGSGNTIYF. Here the CDR3 DNA reads TGTGCCAGCAGCTTGGCCGGGACAGGGTCTGGAAACACCATATATTTT.

The chain employs TRBV7-8 and TRBJ1-2, with a possible D match to TRBD1 (5 bases). The CDR3 sequence is 13 residues long. V was shortened by 5 bases and J by 2 bases, with 9 bases between the two germline ends. CDR1 and CDR2 from the germline V gene are SGHVS and FQNEAQ. CDR3 in amino acids: CASSPQENYGYTF. In DNA form, the CDR3 reads TGTGCCAGCAGCCCACAGGAGAACTATGGCTACACCTTC. Supplemented by reference TRBV7-8 and TRBJ1-2, the full variable domain reads GAGVSQSPRYKVAKRGQDVALRCDPISGHVSLFWYQQALGQGPEFLTYFQNEAQLDKSGLPSDRFFAERPEGSVSTLKIQRTQQEDSAVYLCASSPQENYGYTFGSGTRLTVV.

The chain combines TRBV29-1 with TRBJ1-5; D uncertain. Trimming cost V 6 bases and J 5 bases, with 14 bases left between them. CDR3 size: 13 residues. Germline-derived CDR1 and CDR2 are SQVTM and ANQGSEA. In DNA, the CDR3 is TGCAGCGTCTCCCCCACCCGGGATCAGCCCCAGCATTTT. It specifies CSVSPTRDQPQHF.

There are a few counts of this clone. The CDR3 region has the DNA TGTGCCAGCAGCTTAATGCCAGGGTGGAATTATGGCTACACCTTC. Protein sequence: CASSLMPGWNYGYTF. This sequence joins TRBV11-2 and TRBJ1-2; maybe TRBD1 (5 bases). Germline V gives CDR1 SGHAT, CDR2 FQNNGV. Trimming removed 2 bases from V and 5 bases from J, with 15 bases in between. The CDR3 has 15 residues.

Here the CDR3 DNA reads TGTGCCAGCTCACCACACCCCGCCCGGAACACTGAAGCTTTCTTT. Encoded protein: CASSPHPARNTEAFF. V is TRBV18 and J is TRBJ1-1; no reliable D call. The V and J ends lost 1 base and 1 base respectively, with 10 bases between them. Germline CDR1 reads KGHSH; CDR2 reads LQKENI. The CDR3 loop spans 15 amino acids.

The V gene is TRBV6-5, the J gene TRBJ2-7, with a tentative D call TRBD1 (7 bases). Looked up from germline, CDR1 is MNHEY and CDR2 is SVGAGI. The CDR3 runs 14 residues. Trimming cost V 6 bases and J 6 bases, with 18 bases left between them. The CDR3 reads CASSLRQGGGEQYF. In DNA form, the CDR3 reads TGTGCCAGCAGCCTCCGACAGGGAGGAGGCGAGCAGTACTTC.